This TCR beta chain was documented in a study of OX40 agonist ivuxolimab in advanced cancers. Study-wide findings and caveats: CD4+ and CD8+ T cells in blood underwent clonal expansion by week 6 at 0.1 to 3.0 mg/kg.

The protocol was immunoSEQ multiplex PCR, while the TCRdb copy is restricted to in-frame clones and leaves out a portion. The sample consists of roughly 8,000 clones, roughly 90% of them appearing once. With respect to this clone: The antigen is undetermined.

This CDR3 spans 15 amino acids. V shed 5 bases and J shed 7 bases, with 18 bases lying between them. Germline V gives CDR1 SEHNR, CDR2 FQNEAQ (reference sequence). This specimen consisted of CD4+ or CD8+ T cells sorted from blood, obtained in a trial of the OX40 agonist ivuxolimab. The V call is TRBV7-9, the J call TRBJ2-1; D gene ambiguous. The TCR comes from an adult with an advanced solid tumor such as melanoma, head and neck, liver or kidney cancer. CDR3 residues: CASSLRIRKGNEQFF. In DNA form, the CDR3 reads TGTGCCAGCAGCCTTCGTATTAGAAAGGGAAATGAGCAGTTCTTC. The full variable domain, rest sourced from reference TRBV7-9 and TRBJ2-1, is DTGVSQNPRHKITKRGQNVTFRCDPISEHNRLYWYRQTLGQGPEFLTYFQNEAQLEKSRLLSDRFSAERPKGSFSTLEIQRTEQGDSAMYLCASSLRIRKGNEQFFGPGTRLTVL.